This TCR beta chain was identified during a study of blood T cell repertoires in COVID-19. Study at large: Nucleic acid was either cDNA or gDNA, and it came from T cells, B-cell-depleted T cells, or PBMCs.

Enrolment of Seattle patients took place during active infection, and they were followed longitudinally. CDR1 and CDR2 (germline): LNHDA, SQIVND (reference sequence). After removal of 3 bases from V and 2 bases from J, the junction contained 10 bases not matched to a gene. The CDR3 runs to 16 residues. Authors' data handling: Amplification from reference gene primers served as the basis for estimated nucleated cell counts. This table comes from immunoSEQ multiplex PCR, and its TCRdb copy is limited to in-frame clones, with some not included. The DNA gave D and trimming, while V, J and clone size come from that table. Of more than 80,000 clones detected, over 75% appear once; the ten largest clones hold under 3.5%.

Sequenced input: peripheral blood. This receptor was obtained from a woman older than 75 with COVID-19, enrolled during active disease. The V call is TRBV19, the J call TRBJ2-7; 7 bases line up with TRBD1. CDR3 amino acids: CASSIHLQGPTYEQYF. CDR3 in DNA: TGTGCCAGTAGTATCCACCTACAGGGGCCTACCTACGAGCAGTACTTC.